What follows are 10 T cell receptor beta chains derived from one specimen sequenced in a study of blood T cell repertoires in COVID-19. Profiling relied on immunoSEQ multiplex PCR, and the TCRdb table lists in-frame clones only, not all of them. The sample yields approximately 280,000 clones, around nine tenths seen once. Sequencing was carried out using peripheral blood. The receptor set was obtained from a woman in her twenties or thirties with COVID-19, enrolled during active disease.

About this clone: Other DNA variants within this sample encode the same CDR3. The gene calls are TRBV5-1 and TRBJ1-1; TRBD1 matches 8 bases. Germline V gives CDR1 SGHRS, CDR2 YFSETQ. V shed 4 bases and J 1 base; nucleotides not matched to a gene: 3. The CDR3 loop spans 14 amino acids. CDR3 region: CASSPGTGNTEAFF. The DNA for the CDR3 is TGCGCCAGCAGCCCAGGGACAGGGAACACTGAAGCTTTCTTT.

The chain has TRBV2 and TRBJ1-5; D remains unclear. Germline V gene sequence: CDR1 SNHLY, CDR2 FYNNEI. V was trimmed by 0 bases and J by 6 bases, leaving 9 bases between them. The CDR3 runs 14 residues. CDR3 sequence: CASSEARGSQPQHF. For the CDR3, the DNA is TGTGCCAGCAGTGAAGCGCGGGGAAGTCAGCCCCAGCATTTT.

V is TRBV10-3 and J is TRBJ2-5, with D possibly TRBD2 on 6 matching bases. Germline V gives CDR1 ENHRY, CDR2 SYGVKD. The CDR3 length is 17 residues. Trimming cost V 1 base and J 3 bases, with 18 bases left between them. Written as DNA, the CDR3 is TGTGCCATCAGTGAGTTCGCTAGCGACATAATAAAAGAGACCCAGTACTTC. Amino acid sequence: CAISEFASDIIKETQYF.

The chain recombines TRBV28 with TRBJ2-1; D is possibly TRBD2 (5 bases). The CDR3 extends over 14 amino acids. Germline CDR1 reads MDHEN; CDR2 reads SYDVKM. Trimming took off 7 bases at V and 0 bases at J, with 10 bases between the two ends. CDR3 protein: CASIRGFSYNEQFF. The CDR3 DNA is TGTGCCAGCATTCGCGGGTTCTCCTACAATGAGCAGTTCTTC.

The V call is TRBV18, the J call TRBJ2-2; TRBD1 matches 9 bases. The CDR3 covers 13 residues. The germline V gene encodes CDR1 KGHSH and CDR2 LQKENI. J lost 9 bases, V lost 3 bases, and 2 bases had no gene match. The CDR3 spells CASSPDRGRELFF. CDR3 bases: TGTGCCAGCTCACCGGACAGGGGAAGGGAGCTGTTTTTT.

The genes are TRBV19 and TRBJ1-1; no reliable D call. V was clipped by 6 bases and J by 11 bases, with 22 bases between them. The CDR3 runs 14 residues. CDR1 is LNHDA and CDR2 is SQIVND in the germline V gene (reference sequence). CDR3 bases: TGTGCCAGTAGCCCCGTCGGGGTGGGATCGGTGGCTTTCTTT. Amino acid sequence: CASSPVGVGSVAFF. The whole variable domain, remainder taken from reference TRBV19 and TRBJ1-1, is DGGITQSPKYLFRKEGQNVTLSCEQNLNHDAMYWYRQDPGQGLRLIYYSQIVNDFQKGDIAEGYSVSREKKESFPLTVTSAQKNPTAFYLCASSPVGVGSVAFFGQGTRLTVV.

This clone was seen once. V and J are TRBV6-5 and TRBJ2-7; the match to TRBD2 covers 8 bases. The germline CDR1 and CDR2 sequences are MNHEY and SVGAGI. Trimming at V came to 11 bases and at J to 0 bases, leaving 6 bases not matched to a gene. This CDR3 has 13 amino acids. Here the CDR3 reads CAACLAGSYEQYF. The CDR3 coding sequence is TGTGCCGCGTGCCTAGCGGGCTCCTACGAGCAGTACTTC.

The rearrangement joins TRBV2 to TRBJ1-1; D is possibly TRBD1 (6 bases). Looked up from germline, CDR1 is SNHLY and CDR2 is FYNNEI. The CDR3 extends over 15 amino acids. The ends were cut back, 1 base at V and 0 bases at J, with 9 bases in the middle. The CDR3 nucleotides read TGTGCCAGCAGTGAAGGGGCAGGGGTGAACACTGAAGCTTTCTTT. It is translated as CASSEGAGVNTEAFF.

The chain couples TRBV9 to TRBJ1-1; D ambiguous. The CDR3 has 13 residues. With 0 bases removed from V and 4 bases from J, the gap between germline ends came to 7 bases. Germline values: CDR1 SGDLS, CDR2 YYNGEE. CDR3: CASSVGARTEAFF. The CDR3 nucleotides are TGTGCCAGCAGCGTAGGGGCGCGCACTGAAGCTTTCTTT.

The rearrangement links TRBV5-4 to TRBJ2-5; 8 bases match TRBD2. The CDR3 covers 17 residues. From germline, CDR1 is SGHNT and CDR2 YYREEE (reference sequence). With V trimmed by 0 bases and J by 3 bases, 10 bases remained unmatched. The CDR3 DNA sequence: TGTGCCAGCAGCTTGGTCGGGAGGGCATTTGGGAAAGAGACCCAGTACTTC. It specifies CASSLVGRAFGKETQYF.